The 22 T cell receptor beta chains below all came from one sample that was sequenced in a study of human T cells and chemical hapten exposure. Time point given: pre-sensitization, week 0. The treatment: therapeutic diphenylcyclopropenone sensitization with weekly scalp DPC. Each CDR3 protein gets one entry after TCRdb re-called the RACE reads with MiXCR. The table includes 250,000 or so distinct CDR3 sequences, approximately 7.5% detected once. The starting material was whole blood, obtained in connection with sensitization to the hapten diphenylcyclopropenone (DPC). These receptors were obtained from a man between 18 and 29 years old with alopecia areata. Some clones in this sample may be carry-over from other donors' samples.

This clonotype appeared a few times. The genes are TRBV5-1 and TRBJ2-1, with TRBD2 as a possible D gene (5 bases). The length of the CDR3 is 16 residues. The V end lost 0 bases, the J end lost 0 bases, and 10 bases lay between the germline ends. Looked up from germline, CDR1 is SGHRS and CDR2 is YFSETQ. The CDR3 sequence: CASSLGPGSSYNEQFF. In DNA, the CDR3 is TGCGCCAGCAGCTTGGGCCCGGGGAGCTCCTACAATGAGCAGTTCTTC.

This clonotype was seen a few times. The gene calls are TRBV4-1 and TRBJ1-5; D call uncertain. The V end lost 1 base, the J end lost 6 bases, and 7 bases lay between the germline ends. Germline assignment: CDR1 MGHRA and CDR2 YSYEKL. The CDR3 spans 13 residues. The CDR3 region is CASSQGELQPQHF. The CDR3 nucleotides are TGCGCCAGCAGCCAAGGGGAGCTTCAGCCCCAGCATTTT.

This clonotype was recorded many times. The chain employs TRBV6-5 and TRBJ1-2; no firm D call. CDR1 and CDR2 from the germline V gene are MNHEY and SVGAGI. This CDR3 has 11 residues. The V gene lost 7 bases and the J gene lost 6 bases, with 9 bases spanning the gap. CDR3 sequence reads: CASTGGDGYTF. The CDR3 DNA reads TGTGCCAGCACAGGCGGAGATGGCTACACCTTC.

This chain links TRBV12-3 or TRBV12-4 with TRBJ1-1; TRBD1 matches 7 bases. The CDR3 runs 14 residues. J lost 4 bases, V lost 5 bases, and 7 bases had no gene match. The CDR3 here is CASSARQGATEAFF. The CDR3 DNA sequence: TGTGCCAGCAGTGCCCGACAGGGTGCCACTGAAGCTTTCTTT.

The chain couples TRBV7-9 to TRBJ2-6, with D tentatively TRBD1 or TRBD2 (5 bases each). CDR3 length: 18 amino acids. Germline loops: CDR1 SEHNR, CDR2 FQNEAQ (reference sequence). Trimming removed 1 base at V and 0 bases at J, with 13 bases between. The CDR3: CASSLVWDGFSGANVLTF. The CDR3 DNA sequence: TGTGCCAGCAGCTTAGTCTGGGACGGCTTCTCTGGGGCCAACGTCCTGACTTTC.

This clonotype was counted only a few times. The V gene is TRBV29-1, the J gene TRBJ1-5, with 7 bases identical to TRBD1. J was trimmed by 5 bases and V by 6 bases; bases with no gene match: 10. CDR3 size: 14 residues. Germline V gives CDR1 SQVTM, CDR2 ANQGSEA. The CDR3 sequence: CSVLTGITDQPQHF. Here the CDR3 DNA reads TGCAGCGTCCTGACAGGGATCACTGATCAGCCCCAGCATTTT.

V is TRBV3-1 and J is TRBJ2-7, with D possibly being TRBD1 or TRBD2 (5 bases each). Trimming left V 1 base short and J 7 bases short, with 11 bases between. Germline lookup yields CDR1 LGHDT and CDR2 YNNKEL (reference sequence). The CDR3 length is 13 residues. The CDR3 is CASSQVVGGEQYF. CDR3 nucleotides: TGTGCCAGCAGCCAAGTGGTTGGGGGAGAGCAGTACTTC.

A few counts support this clonotype. The chain recombines TRBV3-1 with TRBJ2-2; D is undetermined. V lost 0 bases, J lost 6 bases, and 8 bases lay in between. CDR1 and CDR2 (germline): LGHDT, YNNKEL (reference sequence). The CDR3 sequence is 14 residues long. The CDR3 bases are TGTGCCAGCAGCCAAGATCTATCGTCCGGGGAGCTGTTTTTT. Its protein is CASSQDLSSGELFF.

At least ten counts were recorded for this clonotype. This chain uses TRBV6-5 with TRBJ1-6; no firm D call. The CDR3 is made up of 12 amino acids. In germline, CDR1 is MNHEY, CDR2 SVGAGI. V was clipped by 4 bases and J by 9 bases, with 7 bases between them. CDR3 residues: CASSSNGSPLHF. Written as DNA, the CDR3 is TGTGCCAGCAGTTCGAATGGTTCACCCCTCCACTTT.

This clonotype was seen at least ten times. The chain has TRBV29-1 and TRBJ1-6; TRBD1 is a possible D gene (5 bases). Germline V gene lookup returns CDR1 SQVTM and CDR2 ANQGSEA. The CDR3 runs to 17 residues. CDR3 amino acids: CAVSGAGATRDNSPLHF. The CDR3 coding sequence is TGCGCGGTTTCCGGGGCAGGAGCCACGAGAGATAATTCACCCCTCCACTTT.

The gene calls are TRBV28 and TRBJ2-1; TRBD2 matches at 15 bases. The germline V gene has CDR1 MDHEN and CDR2 SYDVKM. Trimming took 5 bases from V and 9 from J; bases not matched to a gene: 20. The CDR3 has 20 amino acids. CDR3 nucleotide sequence: TGTGCCAGCAGTCGATACACCGGGACTAGCGGGGGGCTAGGGAAGGTTGAGCAGTTCTTC. It encodes CASSRYTGTSGGLGKVEQFF.

This clonotype has a count of ten or more. The chain couples TRBV28 to TRBJ1-5; TRBD1 matches at 7 bases. The CDR3 runs to 14 residues. The V gene end was trimmed by 6 bases and the J gene end by 3 bases; junction bases not matched to a gene: 5. From germline, CDR1 is MDHEN and CDR2 SYDVKM. CDR3 nucleotides: TGTGCCAGCAGCCTCGACAGGGACAATCAGCCCCAGCATTTT. This codes for CASSLDRDNQPQHF.

For the CDR3, the DNA is TGTGCCAGCAGCCAGGGGGATTCCTACGAGCAGTACGTC. It specifies CASSQGDSYEQYV. The rearrangement joins TRBV6-6 to TRBJ2-7; 7 bases map to TRBD1. From germline, CDR1 is MNHNY and CDR2 SVGAGI (reference sequence). With V trimmed by 6 bases and J by 1 base, 3 bases remained unmatched. CDR3 size: 13 residues.

This clonotype was recorded at least ten times. This chain uses TRBV2 with TRBJ1-6; 9 bases fit TRBD1. The CDR3 is 20 residues long. CDR1 and CDR2 (germline): SNHLY, FYNNEI. J lost 7 bases, V lost 8 bases, and 24 bases had no gene match. In nucleotides, the CDR3 is TGTGCCAGCCTCTCACCGGAGGACAGGGGAGGTTTCCCACTGAATTCACCCCTCCACTTT. Translating gives CASLSPEDRGGFPLNSPLHF.

This sequence joins TRBV4-3 and TRBJ2-3; TRBD1 or TRBD2 may be the D gene (5 bases each). Germline CDR1 and CDR2: LGHNA and YSLEER. Deletions cut 3 bases from V and 2 bases from J, with 18 bases between. This CDR3 comprises 17 residues. The CDR3 sequence is CASSQLTGTADTDTQYF. CDR3 sequence (DNA): TGCGCCAGCAGCCAGCTCACCGGGACGGCGGACACAGATACGCAGTATTTT.

The chain links TRBV7-9 to TRBJ2-7; TRBD1 aligns across 7 bases. This CDR3 has 14 residues. CDR1 is SEHNR and CDR2 is FQNEAQ in the germline V gene (reference sequence). The V gene end was trimmed by 8 bases and the J gene end by 2 bases; junction bases not matched to a gene: 9. The CDR3 nucleotides are TGTGCCAGCTCGCCCGGGACAGATACCTACGAGCAGTACTTC. It is translated as CASSPGTDTYEQYF.

Many counts were recorded for this clonotype. CDR3 bases: TGTGCCAGCAGCTTAAGCGGGACACCTAATTCACCCCTCCACTTT. Residues: CASSLSGTPNSPLHF. V usage is TRBV7-8 and J usage is TRBJ1-6; TRBD1 might be the D (6 bases). Germline CDR1 is SGHVS and CDR2 is FQNEAQ. The CDR3 totals 15 residues. V lost 2 bases, J lost 6 bases, and 11 bases lay in between.

This clonotype was seen a few times. This chain joins TRBV11-2 and TRBJ1-4; possibly TRBD1 for D (5 bases). Per germline, CDR1 SGHAT and CDR2 FQNNGV. Trimming shortened V by 0 bases and J by 5 bases, and 16 bases separated the two germline ends. The CDR3 runs to 17 residues. The DNA of the CDR3 is TGTGCCAGCAGCTTAGATGGGACCCTCCTGCAAAATGAAAAACTGTTTTTT. Its protein is CASSLDGTLLQNEKLFF.

This clonotype was detected only a few times. The chain links TRBV28 to TRBJ2-3; tentative D call: TRBD2 (7 bases). The CDR3 runs to 21 residues. The germline CDR1 and CDR2 sequences are MDHEN and SYDVKM. V lost 6 bases, J lost 6 bases, and 37 bases lay in between. The CDR3 DNA reads as TGTGCCAGCAGCGCACCCCCGGGACGGAATAAGGGGGTGCGGGGGTGGGATACGCAGTATTTT. This sequence encodes CASSAPPGRNKGVRGWDTQYF.

This clonotype was recorded a few times. This chain uses TRBV12-3 or TRBV12-4 with TRBJ1-1; 8 positions agree with TRBD1. The CDR3 spans 14 residues. With V trimmed by 7 bases and J by 12 bases, 16 bases remained unmatched. CDR3 loop: CASTSNPGGASTFF. Here the CDR3 DNA reads TGTGCCAGCACCTCCAACCCAGGGGGCGCGTCGACTTTCTTT.

The J gene is TRBJ1-3, the V gene TRBV27; D ambiguous. The V and J ends lost 2 bases and 2 bases respectively, with 4 bases between them. The CDR3 is made up of 13 amino acids. Looked up from germline, CDR1 is MNHEY and CDR2 is SMNVEV (reference sequence). CDR3 bases: TGTGCCAGCAGTTTAACAACTGGAAACACCATATATTTT. Translation gives CASSLTTGNTIYF.

This clonotype was found once. This chain joins TRBV6-5 and TRBJ1-6, with D perhaps TRBD1 (6 bases). V was clipped by 5 bases and J by 4 bases, with 18 bases between them. Germline CDR1 and CDR2: MNHEY and SVGAGI. This CDR3 is 17 amino acids long. CDR3 coding DNA: TGTGCCAGCAGTCGTGGGGCAGGGGATAATTATAATTCACCCCTCCACTTT. Protein: CASSRGAGDNYNSPLHF.